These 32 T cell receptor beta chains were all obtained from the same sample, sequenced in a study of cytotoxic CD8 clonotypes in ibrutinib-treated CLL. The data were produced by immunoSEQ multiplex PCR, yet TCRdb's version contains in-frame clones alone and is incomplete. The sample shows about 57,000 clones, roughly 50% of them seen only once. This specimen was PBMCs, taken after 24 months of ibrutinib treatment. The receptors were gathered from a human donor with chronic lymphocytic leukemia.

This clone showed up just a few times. In DNA form, the CDR3 reads TGTGCCAGCAGCTTGGTGGGACAGTTGTCTCAGCCCCAGCATTTT. It codes for CASSLVGQLSQPQHF. The chain couples TRBV6-1 to TRBJ1-5; 7 nucleotides match TRBD1. Germline lookup yields CDR1 MNHNS and CDR2 SASEGT. J gave up 6 bases and V 6 bases, and 11 bases lay outside the gene matches. The CDR3 runs to 15 residues.

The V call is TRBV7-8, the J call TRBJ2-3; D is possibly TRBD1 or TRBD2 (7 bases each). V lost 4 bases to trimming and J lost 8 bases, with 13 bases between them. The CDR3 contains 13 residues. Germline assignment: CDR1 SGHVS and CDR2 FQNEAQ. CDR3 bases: TGTGCCAGCAGCTGGTCAGGGGGGGCTACGCAGTATTTT. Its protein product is CASSWSGGATQYF.

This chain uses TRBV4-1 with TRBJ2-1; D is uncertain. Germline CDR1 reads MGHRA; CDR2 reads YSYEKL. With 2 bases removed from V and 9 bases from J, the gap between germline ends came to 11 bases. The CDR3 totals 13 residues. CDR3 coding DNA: TGCGCCAGCAGCCAACCCACCTACGGTGAGCAGTTCTTC. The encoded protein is CASSQPTYGEQFF.

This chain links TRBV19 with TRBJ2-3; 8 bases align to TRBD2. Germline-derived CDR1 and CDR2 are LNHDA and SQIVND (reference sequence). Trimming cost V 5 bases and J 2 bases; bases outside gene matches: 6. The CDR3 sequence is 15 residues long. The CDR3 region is CASSPLAAVTDTQYF. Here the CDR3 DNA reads TGTGCCAGTAGTCCACTAGCGGCAGTCACAGATACGCAGTATTTT.

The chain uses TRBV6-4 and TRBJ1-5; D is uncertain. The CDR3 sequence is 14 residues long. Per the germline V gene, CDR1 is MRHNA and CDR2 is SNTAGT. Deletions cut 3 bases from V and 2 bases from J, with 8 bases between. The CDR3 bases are TGTGCCAGCAGTGAAAGACATGGCAATCAGCCCCAGCATTTT. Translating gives CASSERHGNQPQHF.

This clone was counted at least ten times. In DNA form, the CDR3 reads TGTGCCAGCTCACCATCCTTTGGGGGAACGGGCTATGGCTACACCTTC. Translation gives CASSPSFGGTGYGYTF. The chain joins TRBV18 to TRBJ1-2; perhaps TRBD1 as D (5 bases). Germline V gene data show CDR1 as KGHSH and CDR2 as LQKENI. V was pared by 2 bases and J by 4 bases, with 17 bases between. This CDR3 is built from 16 residues.

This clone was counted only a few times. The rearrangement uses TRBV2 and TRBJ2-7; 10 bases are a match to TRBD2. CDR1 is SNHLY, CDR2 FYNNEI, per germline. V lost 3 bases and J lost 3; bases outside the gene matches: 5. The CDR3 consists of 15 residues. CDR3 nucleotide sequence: TGTGCCAGCAGTGAGGTACTAGCGGGAAACTACGAGCAGTACTTC. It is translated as CASSEVLAGNYEQYF.

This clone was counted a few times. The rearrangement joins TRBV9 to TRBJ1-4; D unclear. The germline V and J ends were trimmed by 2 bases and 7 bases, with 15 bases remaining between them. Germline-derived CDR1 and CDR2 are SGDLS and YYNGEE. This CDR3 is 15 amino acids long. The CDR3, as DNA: TGTGCCAGCAGCGTTGGAGGGAAGGGTTTTGAAAAACTGTTTTTT. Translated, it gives CASSVGGKGFEKLFF.

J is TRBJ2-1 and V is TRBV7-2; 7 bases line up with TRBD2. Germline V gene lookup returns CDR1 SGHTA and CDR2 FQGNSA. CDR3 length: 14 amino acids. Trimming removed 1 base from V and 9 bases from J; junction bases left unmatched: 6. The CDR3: CASSLVGGTGEQFF. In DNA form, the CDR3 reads TGTGCCAGCAGCTTAGTGGGAGGGACGGGTGAGCAGTTCTTC.

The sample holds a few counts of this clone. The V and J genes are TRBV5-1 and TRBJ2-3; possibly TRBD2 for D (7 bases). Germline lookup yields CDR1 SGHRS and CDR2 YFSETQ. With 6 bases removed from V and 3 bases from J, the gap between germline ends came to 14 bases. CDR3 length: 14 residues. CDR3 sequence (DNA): TGCGCCAGCACGACCGGGGGGCCTACAGATACGCAGTATTTT. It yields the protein CASTTGGPTDTQYF.

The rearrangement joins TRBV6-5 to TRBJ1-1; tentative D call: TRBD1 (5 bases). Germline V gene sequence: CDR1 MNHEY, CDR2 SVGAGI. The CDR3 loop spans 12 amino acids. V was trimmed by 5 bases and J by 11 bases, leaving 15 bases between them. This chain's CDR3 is CASSTLGGDAFF. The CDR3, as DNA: TGTGCCAGCAGTACCCTGGGGGGAGACGCTTTCTTT.

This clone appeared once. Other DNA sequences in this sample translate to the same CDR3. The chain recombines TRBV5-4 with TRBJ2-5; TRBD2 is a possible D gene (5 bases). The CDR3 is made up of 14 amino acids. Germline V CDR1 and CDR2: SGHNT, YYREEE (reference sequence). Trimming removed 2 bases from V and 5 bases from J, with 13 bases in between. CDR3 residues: CASSLVGRGETQYF. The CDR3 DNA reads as TGTGCCAGCAGCTTAGTAGGGCGAGGGGAGACCCAGTACTTC.

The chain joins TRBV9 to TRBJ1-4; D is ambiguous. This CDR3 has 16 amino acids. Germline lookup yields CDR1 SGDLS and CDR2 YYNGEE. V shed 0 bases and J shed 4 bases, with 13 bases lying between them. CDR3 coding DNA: TGTGCCAGCAGCGTAGGGCAGGCAACAAATAATGAAAAACTGTTTTTT. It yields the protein CASSVGQATNNEKLFF.

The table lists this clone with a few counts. In nucleotides, the CDR3 is TGTGCCAGCAGCTTGTGGGAGTCCCCTTACGAGCAGTACTTC. It translates to CASSLWESPYEQYF. The chain has TRBV11-2 and TRBJ2-7; maybe TRBD2 (5 bases). Germline CDR1 is SGHAT and CDR2 is FQNNGV. V was clipped by 3 bases and J by 4 bases, with 13 bases between them. The CDR3 totals 14 residues. Full variable domain (remainder filled in from reference TRBV11-2 and TRBJ2-7): EAGVAQSPRYKIIEKRQSVAFWCNPISGHATLYWYQQILGQGPKLLIQFQNNGVVDDSQLPKDRFSAERLKGVDSTLKIQPAKLEDSAVYLCASSLWESPYEQYFGPGTRLTVT.

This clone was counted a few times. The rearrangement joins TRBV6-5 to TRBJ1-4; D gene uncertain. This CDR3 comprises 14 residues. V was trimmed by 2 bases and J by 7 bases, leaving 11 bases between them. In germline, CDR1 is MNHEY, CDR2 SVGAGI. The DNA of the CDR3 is TGTGCCAGCAGTTACGTCGGGGTCGGTGAAAAACTGTTTTTT. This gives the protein CASSYVGVGEKLFF.

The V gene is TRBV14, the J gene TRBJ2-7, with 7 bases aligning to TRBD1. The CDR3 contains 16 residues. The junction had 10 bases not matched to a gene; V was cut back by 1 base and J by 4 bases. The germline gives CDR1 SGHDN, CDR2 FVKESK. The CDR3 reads CASSQGTDRVRYEQYF. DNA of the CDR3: TGTGCCAGCAGCCAAGGTACCGACAGGGTCAGGTACGAGCAGTACTTC.

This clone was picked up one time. The CDR3 coding sequence is TGTGCCAGCAGCTTAAGGTCGTGGGCCGACACTGAAGCTTTCTTT. Its protein is CASSLRSWADTEAFF. The V gene is TRBV9, the J gene TRBJ1-1; D is unclear. CDR1 and CDR2 (germline): SGDLS, YYNGEE. This CDR3 has 15 amino acids. The V end lost 4 bases, the J end lost 3 bases, and 16 bases lay between the germline ends. Supplemented by reference TRBV9 and TRBJ1-1, the full variable domain reads DSGVTQTPKHLITATGQRVTLRCSPRSGDLSVYWYQQSLDQGLQFLIQYYNGEERAKGNILERFSAQQFPDLHSELNLSSLELGDSALYFCASSLRSWADTEAFFGQGTRLTVV.

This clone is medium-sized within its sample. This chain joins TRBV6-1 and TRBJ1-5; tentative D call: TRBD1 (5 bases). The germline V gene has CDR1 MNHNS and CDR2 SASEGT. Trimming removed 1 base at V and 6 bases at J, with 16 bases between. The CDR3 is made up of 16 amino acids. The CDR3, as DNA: TGTGCCAGCAGTGAAGTAGGGGCCGCGTTTTTTCAGCCCCAGCATTTT. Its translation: CASSEVGAAFFQPQHF.

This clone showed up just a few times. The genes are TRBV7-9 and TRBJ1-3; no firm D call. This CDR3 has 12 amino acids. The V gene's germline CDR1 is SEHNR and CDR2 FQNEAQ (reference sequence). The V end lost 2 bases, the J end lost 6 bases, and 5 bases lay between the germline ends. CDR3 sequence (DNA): TGTGCCAGCAGCTTATACGTAAACACCATATATTTT. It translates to CASSLYVNTIYF.

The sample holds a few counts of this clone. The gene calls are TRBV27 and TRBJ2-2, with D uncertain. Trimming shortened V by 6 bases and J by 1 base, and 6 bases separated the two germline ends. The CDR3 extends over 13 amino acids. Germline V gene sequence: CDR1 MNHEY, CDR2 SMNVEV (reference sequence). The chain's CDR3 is CASRGMNTGELFF. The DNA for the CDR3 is TGTGCCAGCAGGGGGATGAACACCGGGGAGCTGTTTTTT.

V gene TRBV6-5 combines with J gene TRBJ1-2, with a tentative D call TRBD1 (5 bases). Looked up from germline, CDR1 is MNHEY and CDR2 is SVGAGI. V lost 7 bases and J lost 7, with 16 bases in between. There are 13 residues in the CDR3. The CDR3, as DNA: TGTGCCAGCACGCGACCGGGGGTGCGTGGCTACACCTTC. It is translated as CASTRPGVRGYTF.

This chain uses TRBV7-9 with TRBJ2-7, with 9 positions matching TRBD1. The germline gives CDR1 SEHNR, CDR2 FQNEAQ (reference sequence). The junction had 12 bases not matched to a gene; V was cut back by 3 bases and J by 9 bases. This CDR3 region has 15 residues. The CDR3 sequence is CASSFSGQGERWQYF. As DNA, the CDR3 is TGTGCCAGCAGCTTTTCGGGACAGGGCGAACGGTGGCAGTACTTC.

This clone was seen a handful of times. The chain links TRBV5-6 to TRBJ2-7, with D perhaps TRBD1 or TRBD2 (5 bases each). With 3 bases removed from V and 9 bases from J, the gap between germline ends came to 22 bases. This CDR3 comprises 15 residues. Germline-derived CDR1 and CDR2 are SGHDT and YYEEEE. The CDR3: CASSSSTGPPSSQYV. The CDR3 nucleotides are TGTGCCAGCAGCTCGTCTACGGGACCCCCGTCCTCGCAGTACGTC.

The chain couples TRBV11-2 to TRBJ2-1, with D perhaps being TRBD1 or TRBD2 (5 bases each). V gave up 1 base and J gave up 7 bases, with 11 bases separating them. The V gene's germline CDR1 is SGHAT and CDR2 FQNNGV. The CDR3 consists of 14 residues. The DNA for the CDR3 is TGTGCCAGCAGCTTAGCGGTGGGGGAGAATGAGCAGTTCTTC. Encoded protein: CASSLAVGENEQFF.

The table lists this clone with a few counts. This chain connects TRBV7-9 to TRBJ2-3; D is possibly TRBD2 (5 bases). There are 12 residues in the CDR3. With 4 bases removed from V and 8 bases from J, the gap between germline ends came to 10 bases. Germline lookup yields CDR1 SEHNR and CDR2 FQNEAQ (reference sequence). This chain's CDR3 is CASSSTMATQYF. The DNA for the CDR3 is TGTGCCAGCAGCTCGACTATGGCTACGCAGTATTTT.

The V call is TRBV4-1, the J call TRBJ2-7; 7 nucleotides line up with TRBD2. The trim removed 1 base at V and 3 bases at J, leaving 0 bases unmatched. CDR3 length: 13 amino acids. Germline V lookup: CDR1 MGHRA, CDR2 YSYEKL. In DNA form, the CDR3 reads TGCGCCAGCAGCCAAGGGACTAGCTACGAGCAGTACTTC. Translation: CASSQGTSYEQYF.

CDR3 bases: TGTGCCAGCAGCACCCCCCCTACTAGCGGGAGGCCACCTATCTACAATGAGCAGTTCTTC. Its protein product is CASSTPPTSGRPPIYNEQFF. This chain uses TRBV9 with TRBJ2-1; 12 nucleotides line up with TRBD2. The CDR3 sequence is 20 residues long. Per germline, CDR1 SGDLS and CDR2 YYNGEE. The V segment lost 4 bases and the J segment 3 bases; nucleotides outside the gene matches: 17.

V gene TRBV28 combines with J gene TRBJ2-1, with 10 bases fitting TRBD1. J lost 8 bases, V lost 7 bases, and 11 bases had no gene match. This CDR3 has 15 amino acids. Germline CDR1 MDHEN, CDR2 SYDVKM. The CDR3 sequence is CASTDPGQGRHEQFF. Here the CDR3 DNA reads TGTGCCAGCACCGATCCGGGACAGGGGCGGCATGAGCAGTTCTTC.

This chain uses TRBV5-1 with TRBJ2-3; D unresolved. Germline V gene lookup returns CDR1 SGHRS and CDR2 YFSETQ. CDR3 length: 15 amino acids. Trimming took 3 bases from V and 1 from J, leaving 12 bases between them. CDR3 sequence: CASSSVGLRTDTQYF. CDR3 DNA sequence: TGCGCCAGCAGCTCAGTCGGGCTTCGCACAGATACGCAGTATTTT.

CDR3 in amino acids: CASSKDRGLSNEKLFF. The CDR3 nucleotides read TGTGCCAGCAGTAAGGACAGGGGGCTGTCTAATGAAAAACTGTTTTTT. The chain combines TRBV2 with TRBJ1-4, with 11 bases that match TRBD1. Germline V gene lookup returns CDR1 SNHLY and CDR2 FYNNEI. The CDR3 covers 16 residues. V trimming: 5 bases; J trimming: 3 bases; junction bases outside the gene matches: 5.

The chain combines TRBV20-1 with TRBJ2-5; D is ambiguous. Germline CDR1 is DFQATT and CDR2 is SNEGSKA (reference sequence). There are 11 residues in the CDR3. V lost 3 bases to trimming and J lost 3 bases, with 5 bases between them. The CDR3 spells CSASPKETQYF. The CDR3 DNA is TGCAGTGCTAGCCCAAAAGAGACCCAGTACTTC.

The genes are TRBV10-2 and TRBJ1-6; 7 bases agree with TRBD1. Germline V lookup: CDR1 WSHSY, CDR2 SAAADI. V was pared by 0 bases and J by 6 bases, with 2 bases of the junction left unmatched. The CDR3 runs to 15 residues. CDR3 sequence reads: CASSESGTVNSPLHF. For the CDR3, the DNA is TGCGCCAGCAGTGAGTCCGGGACAGTTAATTCACCCCTCCACTTT.